This T cell receptor (beta chain) was sequenced in a study of lymphopenia after photon versus proton radiotherapy. The length of the CDR3 is 14 residues. Germline loops: CDR1 GTSNPN, CDR2 SVGIG (reference sequence). V was trimmed by 5 bases and J by 1 base, leaving 13 bases between them. On this clone itself: The antigen is undetermined.

Study findings and constraints: Post-nadir diversity loss with photons came from oligoclonal expansion, particularly CD8+ Temra cells. Proton therapy kept repertoires fairly stable, unlike photons, which gained effector/memory cells.

Sequenced by immunoSEQ multiplex PCR; TCRdb stores in-frame clones only, minus some. The sample records 53,000 or so clones, around four fifths being singletons. The sequencing here drew on peripheral blood, taken from a patient treated with photon-based radiotherapy. V and J are TRBV30 and TRBJ2-3; D is uncertain. The origin of this receptor is a man between 50 and 59 years old with gastric cancer. CDR3 bases: TGTGCCTGGCGCTCTGGCGGCCGCACAGATACGCAGTATTTT. Protein: CAWRSGGRTDTQYF.